This T cell receptor (beta chain) was profiled in a study of blood T cell repertoires in COVID-19. Study information: Donors in the United States, Italy and Spain gave samples during acute or convalescent COVID-19. Sample material is recorded as cDNA or gDNA derived from T cells, B-cell-depleted T cells, or PBMCs.

Followed longitudinally, the Seattle patients had been enrolled during active infection. Only in-frame clones appear in the TCRdb table, and some are missing; sequencing was by immunoSEQ multiplex PCR. The data contain about 150,000 clones, 70% to 90% of them singletons. V lost 5 bases and J 4 bases, leaving 14 bases between the germline ends. CDR1 and CDR2 (germline): SNHLY, FYNNEI. The CDR3 extends over 14 amino acids. V usage is TRBV2 and J usage is TRBJ2-5; D possibly corresponds to TRBD1 (6 bases). This TCR was recovered from a man aged 60 to 75 with COVID-19, enrolled during active disease. Source material: peripheral blood. The CDR3 reads CASSPPPRGETQYF. The CDR3 nucleotides read TGTGCCAGCAGTCCACCGCCCAGGGGAGAGACCCAGTACTTC.